This T cell receptor beta chain emerged from a study of cytomegalovirus exposure and HLA in healthy donors. The PCR made use of 60 Vbeta and 13 Jbeta primers. Clones were read by immunoSEQ multiplex PCR, and TCRdb kept only the in-frame ones, dropping some. This sample has 150,000 to 200,000 clones, with 82% found just once. Donors consisted of healthy bone marrow donors. This CDR3 spans 18 amino acids. The J segment lost 3 bases and the V segment lost 0 bases, leaving 11 bases of the junction unmatched. Germline V CDR1 and CDR2: LGHNT, FRNRAP. The sequence was obtained from a boy between 2 and 15 years old in good health and CMV-seronegative. The sample taken for sequencing was PBMCs. The chain links TRBV12-5 to TRBJ2-5; TRBD1 aligns across 9 bases. DNA of the CDR3: TGTGCTAGTGGTTTGGTCCTAACGGGACAGGGTTTGAAAGAGACCCAGTACTTC. Translated, it gives CASGLVLTGQGLKETQYF.